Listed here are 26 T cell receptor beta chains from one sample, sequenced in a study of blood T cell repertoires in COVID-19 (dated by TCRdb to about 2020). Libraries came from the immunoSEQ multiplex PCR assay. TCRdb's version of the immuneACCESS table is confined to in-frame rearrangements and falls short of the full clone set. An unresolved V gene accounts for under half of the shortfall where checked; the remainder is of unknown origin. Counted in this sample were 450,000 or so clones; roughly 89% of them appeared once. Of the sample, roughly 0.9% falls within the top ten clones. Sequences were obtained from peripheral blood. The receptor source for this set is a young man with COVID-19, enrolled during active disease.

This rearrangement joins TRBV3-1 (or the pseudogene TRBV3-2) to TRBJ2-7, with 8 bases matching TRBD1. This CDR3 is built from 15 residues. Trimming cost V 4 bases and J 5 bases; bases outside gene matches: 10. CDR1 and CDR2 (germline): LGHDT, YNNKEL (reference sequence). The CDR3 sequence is CASSPTWTGSDEQYF. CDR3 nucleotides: TGTGCCAGCAGCCCAACCTGGACAGGGAGCGACGAGCAGTACTTC.

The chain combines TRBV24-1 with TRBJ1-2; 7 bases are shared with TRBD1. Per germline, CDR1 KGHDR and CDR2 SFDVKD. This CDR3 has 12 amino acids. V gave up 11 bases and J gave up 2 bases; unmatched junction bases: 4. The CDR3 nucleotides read TGTGCCATCTCGACAGGGAACTATGGCTACACCTTC. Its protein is CAISTGNYGYTF.

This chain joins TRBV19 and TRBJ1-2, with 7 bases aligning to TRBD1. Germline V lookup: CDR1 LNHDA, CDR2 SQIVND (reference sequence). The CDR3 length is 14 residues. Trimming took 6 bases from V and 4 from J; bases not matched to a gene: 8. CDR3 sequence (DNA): TGTGCCAGTAGCATCAGGGGGTTAAGCTATGGCTACACCTTC. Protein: CASSIRGLSYGYTF.

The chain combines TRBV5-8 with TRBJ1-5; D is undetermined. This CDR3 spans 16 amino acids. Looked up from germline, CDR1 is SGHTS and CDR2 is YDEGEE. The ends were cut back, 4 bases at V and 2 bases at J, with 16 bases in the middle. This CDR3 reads CASSIAQAQRNQPQHF. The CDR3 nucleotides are TGTGCCAGCAGCATCGCTCAGGCCCAACGCAATCAGCCCCAGCATTTT.

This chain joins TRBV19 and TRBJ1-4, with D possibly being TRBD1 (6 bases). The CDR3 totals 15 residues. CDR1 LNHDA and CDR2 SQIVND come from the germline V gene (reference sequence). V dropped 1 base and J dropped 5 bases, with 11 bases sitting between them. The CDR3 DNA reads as TGTGCCAGTAGTATAGGCACAGGGAAAAATGAAAAACTGTTTTTT. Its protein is CASSIGTGKNEKLFF.

The CDR3 DNA sequence: TGTGCCAGCAGCGCCCCCGACAGGGGGTATTATGGCTACACCTTC. Translating it yields CASSAPDRGYYGYTF. The rearrangement joins TRBV9 to TRBJ1-2; 9 nucleotides align to TRBD1. V shed 3 bases and J 5 bases; nucleotides not matched to a gene: 8. The CDR3 covers 15 residues. CDR1 SGDLS and CDR2 YYNGEE come from the germline V gene.

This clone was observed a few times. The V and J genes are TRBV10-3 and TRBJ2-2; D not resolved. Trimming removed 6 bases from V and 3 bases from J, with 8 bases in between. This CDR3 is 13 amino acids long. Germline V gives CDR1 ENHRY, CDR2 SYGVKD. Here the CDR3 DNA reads TGTGCCATCAGAGAAAGAGACACCGGGGAGCTGTTTTTT. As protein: CAIRERDTGELFF.

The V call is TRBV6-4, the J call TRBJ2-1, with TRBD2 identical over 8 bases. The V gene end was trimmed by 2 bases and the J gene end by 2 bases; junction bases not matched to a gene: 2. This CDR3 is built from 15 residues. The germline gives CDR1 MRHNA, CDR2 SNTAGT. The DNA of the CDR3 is TGTGCCAGCAGTGACGGCGGGGGGACCTACAATGAGCAGTTCTTC. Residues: CASSDGGGTYNEQFF.

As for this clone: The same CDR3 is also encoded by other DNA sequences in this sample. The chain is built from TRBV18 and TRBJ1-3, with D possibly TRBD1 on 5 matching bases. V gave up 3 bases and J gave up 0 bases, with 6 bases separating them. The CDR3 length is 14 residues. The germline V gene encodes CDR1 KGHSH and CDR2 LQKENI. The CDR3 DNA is TGTGCCAGCTCACCTGACAGCTCTGGAAACACCATATATTTT. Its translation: CASSPDSSGNTIYF.

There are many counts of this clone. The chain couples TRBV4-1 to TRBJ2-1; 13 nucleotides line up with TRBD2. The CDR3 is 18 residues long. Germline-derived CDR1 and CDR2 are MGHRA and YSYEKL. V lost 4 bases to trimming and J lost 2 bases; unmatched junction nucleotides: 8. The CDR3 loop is CASSPRSGLAGAYNEQFF. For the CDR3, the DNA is TGCGCCAGCAGCCCAAGATCCGGACTAGCGGGGGCCTACAATGAGCAGTTCTTC.

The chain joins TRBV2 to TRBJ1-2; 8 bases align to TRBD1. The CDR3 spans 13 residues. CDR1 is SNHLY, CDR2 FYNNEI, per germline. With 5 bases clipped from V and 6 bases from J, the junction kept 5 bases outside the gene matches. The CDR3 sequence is CASSKDRGDGYTF. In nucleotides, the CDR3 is TGTGCCAGCAGTAAAGACAGGGGAGATGGCTACACCTTC. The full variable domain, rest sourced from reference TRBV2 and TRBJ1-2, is EPEVTQTPSHQVTQMGQEVILRCVPISNHLYFYWYRQILGQKVEFLVSFYNNEISEKSEIFDDQFSVERPDGSNFTLKIRSTKLEDSAMYFCASSKDRGDGYTFGSGTRLTVV.

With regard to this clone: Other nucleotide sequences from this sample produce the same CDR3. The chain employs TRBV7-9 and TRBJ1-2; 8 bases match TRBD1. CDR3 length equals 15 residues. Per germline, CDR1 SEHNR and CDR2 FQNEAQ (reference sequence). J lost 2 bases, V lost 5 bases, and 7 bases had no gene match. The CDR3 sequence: CASSPRTGLNYGYTF. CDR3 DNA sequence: TGTGCCAGCAGCCCTAGGACAGGGTTAAACTATGGCTACACCTTC.

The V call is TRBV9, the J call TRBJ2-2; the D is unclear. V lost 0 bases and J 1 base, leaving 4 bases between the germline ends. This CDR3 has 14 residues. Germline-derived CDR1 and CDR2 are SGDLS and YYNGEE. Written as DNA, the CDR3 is TGTGCCAGCAGCGTAGATCTGAACACCGGGGAGCTGTTTTTT. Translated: CASSVDLNTGELFF.

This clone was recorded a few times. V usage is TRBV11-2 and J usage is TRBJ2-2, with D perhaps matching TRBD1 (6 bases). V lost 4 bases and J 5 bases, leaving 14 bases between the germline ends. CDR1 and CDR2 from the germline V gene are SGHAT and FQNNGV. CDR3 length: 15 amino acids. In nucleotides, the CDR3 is TGTGCCAGCAGCTCACCGGACAGAACTACCGGGGAGCTGTTTTTT. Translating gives CASSSPDRTTGELFF.

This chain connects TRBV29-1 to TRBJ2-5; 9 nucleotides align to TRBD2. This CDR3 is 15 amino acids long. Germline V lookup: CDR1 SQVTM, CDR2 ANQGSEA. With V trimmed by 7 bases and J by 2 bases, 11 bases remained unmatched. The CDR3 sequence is CSATPGRGGQETQYF. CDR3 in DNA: TGCAGCGCAACCCCGGGGCGGGGGGGACAAGAGACCCAGTACTTC.

The CDR3 spells CASSLFVASSAGELFF. The CDR3, as DNA: TGCGCCAGCAGCTTGTTTGTGGCTAGTTCAGCAGGGGAGCTGTTTTTT. The V and J genes are TRBV5-1 and TRBJ2-2; D gene ambiguous. CDR3 size: 16 residues. Germline V gene data show CDR1 as SGHRS and CDR2 as YFSETQ. The V end was cut by 1 base, the J end by 8 bases, with 18 bases between.

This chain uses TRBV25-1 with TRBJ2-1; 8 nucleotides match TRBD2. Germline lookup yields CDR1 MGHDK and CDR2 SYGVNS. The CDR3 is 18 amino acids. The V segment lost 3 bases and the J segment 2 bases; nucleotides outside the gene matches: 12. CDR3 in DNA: TGTGCCAGCAGTGACTCGGGTTGGTTGGGACTAGCCTACAATGAGCAGTTCTTC. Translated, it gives CASSDSGWLGLAYNEQFF.

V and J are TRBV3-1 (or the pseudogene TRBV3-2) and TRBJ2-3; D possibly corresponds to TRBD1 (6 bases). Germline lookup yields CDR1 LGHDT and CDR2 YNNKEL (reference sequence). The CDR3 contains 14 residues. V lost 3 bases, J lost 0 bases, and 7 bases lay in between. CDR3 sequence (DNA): TGTGCCAGCAGCCATACAGGGAGCACAGATACGCAGTATTTT. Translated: CASSHTGSTDTQYF.

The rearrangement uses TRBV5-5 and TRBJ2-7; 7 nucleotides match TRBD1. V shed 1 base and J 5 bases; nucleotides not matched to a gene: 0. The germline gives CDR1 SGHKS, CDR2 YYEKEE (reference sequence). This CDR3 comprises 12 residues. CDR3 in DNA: TGTGCCAGCAGCTTGACAGGGGACGAGCAGTACTTC. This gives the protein CASSLTGDEQYF.

CDR3 residues: CASSLARLAASSYEQYF. In DNA form, the CDR3 reads TGTGCCAGCAGCTTAGCACGACTAGCCGCAAGCTCCTACGAGCAGTACTTC. J is TRBJ2-7 and V is TRBV7-8; 7 nucleotides match TRBD2. From germline, CDR1 is SGHVS and CDR2 FQNEAQ. The CDR3 loop spans 17 amino acids. Unmatched junction bases numbered 8, after V lost 0 bases and J lost 0 bases.

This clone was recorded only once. The DNA for the CDR3 is TGTGCCAGCAGTGAACACGGGACAAGGTTCGGAAAACTGTTTTTT. It specifies CASSEHGTRFGKLFF. V usage is TRBV25-1 and J usage is TRBJ1-4; D possibly corresponds to TRBD1 (6 bases). The CDR3 has 15 residues. The V end was cut by 2 bases, the J end by 10 bases, with 17 bases between. Germline V gene data show CDR1 as MGHDK and CDR2 as SYGVNS.

The CDR3 DNA sequence: TGTGCCAGCAGCCCCGGGACACTGCGTTCGAACACCGGGGAGCTGTTTTTT. This gives the protein CASSPGTLRSNTGELFF. The rearrangement joins TRBV2 to TRBJ2-2; a weak D match, TRBD1 (6 bases). The CDR3 is made up of 17 amino acids. Germline V gives CDR1 SNHLY, CDR2 FYNNEI. The V end was cut by 6 bases, the J end by 0 bases, with 17 bases between.

CDR3 nucleotides: TGTGCCAGCAGCTTAGCGCGACGAGGGAGCACAGATACGCAGTATTTT. Protein product: CASSLARRGSTDTQYF. V is TRBV7-8 and J is TRBJ2-3, with D possibly matching TRBD2 (5 bases). CDR1 SGHVS and CDR2 FQNEAQ come from the germline V gene. The V gene lost 0 bases and the J gene lost 0 bases, with 10 bases spanning the gap. The CDR3 contains 16 residues. The whole variable domain, remainder taken from reference TRBV7-8 and TRBJ2-3, is GAGVSQSPRYKVAKRGQDVALRCDPISGHVSLFWYQQALGQGPEFLTYFQNEAQLDKSGLPSDRFFAERPEGSVSTLKIQRTQQEDSAVYLCASSLARRGSTDTQYFGPGTRLTVL.

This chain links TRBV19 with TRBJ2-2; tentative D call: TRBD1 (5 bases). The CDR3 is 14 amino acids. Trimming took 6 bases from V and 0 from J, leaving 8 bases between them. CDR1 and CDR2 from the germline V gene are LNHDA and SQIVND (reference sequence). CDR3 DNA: TGTGCCAGTAGCAGGGATGCGAACACCGGGGAGCTGTTTTTT. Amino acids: CASSRDANTGELFF.

This CDR3 reads CASSEWVAVSNEQFF. Here the CDR3 DNA reads TGTGCCAGCAGTGAATGGGTAGCGGTCTCCAATGAGCAGTTCTTC. The genes are TRBV25-1 and TRBJ2-1, with D tentatively TRBD2 (6 bases). Germline V gene sequence: CDR1 MGHDK, CDR2 SYGVNS. With 1 base removed from V and 6 bases from J, the gap between germline ends came to 13 bases. The CDR3 is 15 amino acids.

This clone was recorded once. CDR3 nucleotide sequence: TGTGCCAGCAGCCCCAAAGGACAGTCAAACTCTGGGGCCAACGTCCTGACTTTC. Encoded protein: CASSPKGQSNSGANVLTF. V is TRBV13 and J is TRBJ2-6; D is possibly TRBD1 (6 bases). The CDR3 length is 18 residues. Germline CDR1 is PRHDT and CDR2 is FYEKMQ (reference sequence). Trimming removed 5 bases at V and 0 bases at J, with 17 bases between.